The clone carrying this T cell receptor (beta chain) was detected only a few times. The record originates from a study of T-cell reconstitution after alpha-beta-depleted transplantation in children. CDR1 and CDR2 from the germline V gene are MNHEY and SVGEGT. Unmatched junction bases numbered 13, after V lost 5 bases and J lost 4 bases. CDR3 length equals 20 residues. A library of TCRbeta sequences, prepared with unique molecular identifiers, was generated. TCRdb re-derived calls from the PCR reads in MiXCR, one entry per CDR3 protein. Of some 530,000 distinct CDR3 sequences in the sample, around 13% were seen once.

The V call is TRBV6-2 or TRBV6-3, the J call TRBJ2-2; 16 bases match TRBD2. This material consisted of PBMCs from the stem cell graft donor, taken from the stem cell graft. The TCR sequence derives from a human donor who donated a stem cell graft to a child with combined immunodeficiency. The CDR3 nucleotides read TGTGCCAGCAGTCTAACCGTCCCGGGACTAGCGGGAGGGTTCACCGGGGAGCTGTTTTTT. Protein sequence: CASSLTVPGLAGGFTGELFF.